This T cell receptor beta chain originates from a study of blood T cell repertoires in COVID-19. The wider study: Sites across the United States, Italy and Spain contributed samples from acute and convalescent COVID-19. Nucleic acid was either cDNA or gDNA, and it came from T cells, B-cell-depleted T cells, or PBMCs.

This clone was observed a single time. Original data processing: Reference gene primer amplification in the assay estimated nucleated cell counts. Assay: immunoSEQ multiplex PCR; the TCRdb copy retains only in-frame clones and omits some. That table is the source of V, J and clone size, and D and trimming were worked out from the DNA. In the table there are around 110,000 clones, 70% to 90% of which are singletons. The CDR3 covers 17 residues. Trimming stripped 4 bases from V and 1 base from J, with 14 bases between. Germline CDR1 and CDR2: LGHDT and YNNKEL (reference sequence). Sequencing was performed on peripheral blood. V and J are TRBV3-1 (or the pseudogene TRBV3-2) and TRBJ1-6, with D possibly being TRBD1 (5 bases). The TCR was taken from a man aged 35 to 55 with acute or convalescent COVID-19. The CDR3 sequence: CASSRGGGASYNSPLHF. The DNA for the CDR3 is TGTGCCAGCAGCCGCGGGGGGGGTGCATCCTATAATTCACCCCTCCACTTT.